Here is one TCR beta chain with its context. This entry is derived from a study of blood T cell repertoires in COVID-19. The repertoire was sequenced with immunoSEQ multiplex PCR; TCRdb's copy has only in-frame clones and lacks some. The repertoire consists of some 200,000 clones, with about 85% occurring once and the leading ten covering more than 12%. The sequence was collected from a woman between 65 and 79 years old with COVID-19, enrolled during active disease. Sequencing was carried out using peripheral blood.

For the CDR3, the DNA is TGTGCCAGCTTTGGTGCGGGGGGGCCTGGGGAGCTGTTTTTT. Protein sequence: CASFGAGGPGELFF. The chain joins TRBV2 to TRBJ2-2, with 9 bases matching TRBD2. Losses at the gene ends were 8 bases for V and 8 bases for J; bases not matched to a gene: 9. This CDR3 is 14 amino acids long. Germline assignment: CDR1 SNHLY and CDR2 FYNNEI.